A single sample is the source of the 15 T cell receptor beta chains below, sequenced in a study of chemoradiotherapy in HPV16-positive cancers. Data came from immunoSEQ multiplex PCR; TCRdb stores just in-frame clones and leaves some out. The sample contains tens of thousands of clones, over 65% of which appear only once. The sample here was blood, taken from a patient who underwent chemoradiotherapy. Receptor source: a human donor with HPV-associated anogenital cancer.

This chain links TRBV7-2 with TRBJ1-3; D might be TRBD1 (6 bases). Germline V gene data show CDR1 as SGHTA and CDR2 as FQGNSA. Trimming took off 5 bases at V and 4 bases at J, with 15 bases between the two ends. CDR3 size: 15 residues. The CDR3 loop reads CASSTSTGPGNTIYF. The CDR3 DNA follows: TGTGCCAGCAGCACCTCTACAGGGCCAGGAAACACCATATATTTT.

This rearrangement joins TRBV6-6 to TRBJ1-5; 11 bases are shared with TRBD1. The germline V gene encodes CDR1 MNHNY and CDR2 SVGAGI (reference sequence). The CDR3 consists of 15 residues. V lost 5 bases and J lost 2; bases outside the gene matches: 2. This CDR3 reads CASSTGQGGNQPQHF. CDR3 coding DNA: TGTGCCAGCAGTACGGGACAGGGGGGCAATCAGCCCCAGCATTTT.

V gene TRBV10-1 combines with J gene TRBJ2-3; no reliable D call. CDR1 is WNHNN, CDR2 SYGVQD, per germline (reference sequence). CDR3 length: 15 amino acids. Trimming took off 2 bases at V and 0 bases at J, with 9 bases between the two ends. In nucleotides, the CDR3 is TGCGCCAGCAGTGAGGGGGTACTAAGCACAGATACGCAGTATTTT. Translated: CASSEGVLSTDTQYF.

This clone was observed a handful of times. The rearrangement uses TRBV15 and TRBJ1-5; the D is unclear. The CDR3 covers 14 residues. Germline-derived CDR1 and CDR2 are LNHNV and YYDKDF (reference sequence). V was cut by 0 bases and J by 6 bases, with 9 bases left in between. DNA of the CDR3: TGTGCCACCAGCAGAGATACGGGCCTTCAGCCCCAGCATTTT. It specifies CATSRDTGLQPQHF. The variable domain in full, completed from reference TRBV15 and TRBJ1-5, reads DAMVIQNPRYQVTQFGKPVTLSCSQTLNHNVMYWYQQKSSQAPKLLFHYYDKDFNNEADTPDNFQSRRPNTSFCFLDIRSPGLGDTAMYLCATSRDTGLQPQHFGDGTRLSIL.

The DNA for the CDR3 is TGTGCCAGCAGCCGACAGACCAGCAATCAGCCCCAGCATTTT. Translated, it gives CASSRQTSNQPQHF. The V gene is TRBV2, the J gene TRBJ1-5; D might be TRBD1 (5 bases). The CDR3 loop spans 14 amino acids. The V gene's germline CDR1 is SNHLY and CDR2 FYNNEI. The germline V and J ends were trimmed by 6 bases and 1 base, with 10 bases remaining between them.

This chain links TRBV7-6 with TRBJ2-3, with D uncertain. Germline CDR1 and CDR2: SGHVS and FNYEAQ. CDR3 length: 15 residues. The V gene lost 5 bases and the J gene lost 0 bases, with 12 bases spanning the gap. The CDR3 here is CASSLYSTSTDTQYF. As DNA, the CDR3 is TGTGCCAGCAGCCTATACAGCACTAGCACAGATACGCAGTATTTT.

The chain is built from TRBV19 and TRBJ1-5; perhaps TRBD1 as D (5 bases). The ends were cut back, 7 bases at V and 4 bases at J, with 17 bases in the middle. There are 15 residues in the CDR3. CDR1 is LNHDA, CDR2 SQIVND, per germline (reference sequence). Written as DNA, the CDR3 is TGTGCCAGTACGGAGGGACCACAACGGAATCAGCCCCAGCATTTT. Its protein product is CASTEGPQRNQPQHF. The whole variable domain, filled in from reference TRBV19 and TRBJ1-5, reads DGGITQSPKYLFRKEGQNVTLSCEQNLNHDAMYWYRQDPGQGLRLIYYSQIVNDFQKGDIAEGYSVSREKKESFPLTVTSAQKNPTAFYLCASTEGPQRNQPQHFGDGTRLSIL.

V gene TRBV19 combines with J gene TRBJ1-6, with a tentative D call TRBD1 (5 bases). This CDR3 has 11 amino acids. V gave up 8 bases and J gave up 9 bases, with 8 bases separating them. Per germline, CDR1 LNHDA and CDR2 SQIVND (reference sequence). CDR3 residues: CASGAGSPLHF. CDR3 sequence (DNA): TGTGCCAGTGGGGCGGGTTCACCCCTCCACTTT.

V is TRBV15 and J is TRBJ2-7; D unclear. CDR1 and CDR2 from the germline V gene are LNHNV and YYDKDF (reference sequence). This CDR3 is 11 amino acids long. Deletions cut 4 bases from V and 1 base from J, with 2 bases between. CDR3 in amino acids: CATSKSYEQYV. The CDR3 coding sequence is TGTGCCACCAGCAAGTCCTACGAGCAGTACGTC.

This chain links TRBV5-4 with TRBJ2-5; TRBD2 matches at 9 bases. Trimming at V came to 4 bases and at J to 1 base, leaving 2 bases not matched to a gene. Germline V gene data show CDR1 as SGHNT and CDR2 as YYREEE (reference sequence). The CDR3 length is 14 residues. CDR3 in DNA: TGTGCCAGCAGCAATAGCGGGGGCCAAGAGACCCAGTACTTC. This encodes CASSNSGGQETQYF. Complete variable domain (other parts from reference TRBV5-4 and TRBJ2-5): ETGVTQSPTHLIKTRGQQVTLRCSSQSGHNTVSWYQQALGQGPQFIFQYYREEENGRGNFPPRFSGLQFPNYSSELNVNALELDDSALYLCASSNSGGQETQYFGPGTRLLVL.

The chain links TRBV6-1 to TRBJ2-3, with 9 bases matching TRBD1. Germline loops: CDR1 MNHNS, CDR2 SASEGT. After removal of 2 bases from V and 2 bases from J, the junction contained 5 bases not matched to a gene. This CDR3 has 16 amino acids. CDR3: CASSETTGGTTDTQYF. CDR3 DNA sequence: TGTGCCAGCAGTGAAACGACAGGGGGAACCACAGATACGCAGTATTTT.

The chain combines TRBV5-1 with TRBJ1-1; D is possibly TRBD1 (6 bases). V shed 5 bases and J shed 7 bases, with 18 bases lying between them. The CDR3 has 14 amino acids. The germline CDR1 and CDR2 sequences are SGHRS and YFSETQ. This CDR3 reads CASREAGTRFEAFF. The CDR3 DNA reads TGCGCCAGCAGGGAGGCCGGGACACGCTTTGAAGCTTTCTTT.

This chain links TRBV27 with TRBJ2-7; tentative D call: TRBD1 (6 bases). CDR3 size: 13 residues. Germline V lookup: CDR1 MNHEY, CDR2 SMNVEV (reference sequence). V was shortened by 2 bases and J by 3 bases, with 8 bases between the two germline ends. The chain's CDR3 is CASSLQGSYEQYV. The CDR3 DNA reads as TGTGCCAGCAGTTTACAGGGGAGCTACGAGCAGTACGTC.

Here the CDR3 reads CAWSGVTSSYNEQFF. The DNA for the CDR3 is TGTGCCTGGAGTGGGGTGACTAGCTCCTACAATGAGCAGTTCTTC. The chain uses TRBV30 and TRBJ2-1; D possibly corresponds to TRBD2 (6 bases). Germline loops: CDR1 GTSNPN, CDR2 SVGIG (reference sequence). V was shortened by 1 base and J by 0 bases, with 10 bases between the two germline ends. The CDR3 extends over 15 amino acids.

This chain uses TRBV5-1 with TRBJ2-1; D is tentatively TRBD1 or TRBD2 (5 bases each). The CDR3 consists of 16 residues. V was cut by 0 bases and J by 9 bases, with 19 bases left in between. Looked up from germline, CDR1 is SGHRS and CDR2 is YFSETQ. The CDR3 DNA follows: TGCGCCAGCAGCTTGGTGGGCGGGCAAACCCAGGGTGAGCAGTTCTTC. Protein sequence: CASSLVGGQTQGEQFF.